This TCR beta chain stems from a study of blood T cell repertoires in COVID-19. Looking at the study overall: Specimens from acute and convalescent COVID-19 originated in the United States, Italy and Spain. The analysed material was cDNA or gDNA that came from T cells, B-cell-depleted T cells, or PBMCs.

How the authors handled the data: Estimation of nucleated cell counts relied on the amplification of reference gene primers. Profiling relied on immunoSEQ multiplex PCR, and the TCRdb table lists in-frame clones only, not all of them. The V and J calls and the clone size are those of that table, but D and trimming were determined from the DNA. The sample has roughly 150,000 clones; about 80% are singletons. V was pared by 3 bases and J by 9 bases, with 17 bases between. CDR3 length: 14 residues. Germline CDR1 and CDR2: LNHDA and SQIVND (reference sequence). The TCR sequence derives from a man aged 60 to 69 with acute or convalescent COVID-19. The sequencing input was peripheral blood. The chain has TRBV19 and TRBJ1-1; the D is unclear. CDR3 bases: TGTGCCAGTAGTATGCTGATTTCAAGGGAGAAAGCTTTCTTT. It is translated as CASSMLISREKAFF.